Listed below are T cell receptor beta chains from one sample, sequenced in a study of metastatic and nonmetastatic thyroid tumors. With MiXCR, TCRdb called clones anew from the PCR reads. Of thousands of clones listed, over 15% are singletons. The sample consisted of adjacent normal tissue. These receptors all stem from a male donor with papillary thyroid cancer or a benign thyroid nodule (not recorded which). Some clones in this sample may be carry-over from other donors' samples. Both conserved end residues are part of each CDR3. The D gene is left open where the match is weak. Not every row has a clone size; where given, it reads once, few, many or a size class.

j_gene	d_gene	v_gene	abundance	CDR3aa	CDR3nt
TRBJ1-1	NA	TRBV12-3/TRBV12-4	few	CASSPLAGNTEAFF	TGTGCCAGCAGTCCCCTGGCGGGAAACACTGAAGCTTTCTTT
TRBJ2-3	TRBD2	TRBV11-3	medium-sized	CASSLGRRERDPTDTQYF	TGTGCCAGCAGCTTAGGCCGCCGTGAGCGGGACCCCACAGATACGCAGTATTTT
TRBJ2-1	NA	TRBV27	NA	CASSLSGEGGSPNEQFF	TGTGCCAGCAGTTTATCAGGAGAGGGGGGGTCGCCCAATGAGCAGTTCTTC
TRBJ2-2	TRBD1	TRBV7-3	few	CASSLGGQGNTGELFF	TGTGCCAGCAGCTTAGGTGGACAGGGGAACACCGGGGAGCTGTTTTTT
TRBJ1-4	NA	TRBV12-3/TRBV12-4	medium-sized	CASSSYSRSEKLFF	TGTGCCAGCAGTAGTTACAGCCGCAGTGAAAAACTGTTTTTT
TRBJ1-1	TRBD1	TRBV2	NA	CASNSGGNTEAFF	TGTGCCAGCAACTCAGGGGGTAACACTGAAGCTTTCTTT
TRBJ2-4	NA	TRBV28	NA	CASSFALAKNIQYF	TGTGCCAGCAGTTTTGCGTTAGCCAAAAACATTCAGTACTTC
TRBJ2-3	NA	TRBV6-4	few	CASSDSTGDSSYTDTQYF	TGTGCCAGCAGTGACTCGACGGGGGACAGTTCTTACACAGATACGCAGTATTTT
TRBJ2-3	TRBD1	TRBV20-1	few	CSASGDRGDTDTQYF	TGCAGTGCTAGTGGGGACAGGGGAGACACAGATACGCAGTATTTT
TRBJ2-2	NA	TRBV19	NA	CASSTLTWTGELFF	TGTGCCAGTAGTACCCTTACCTGGACCGGGGAGCTGTTTTTT
TRBJ1-5	NA	TRBV6-1	NA	CASIGGLQPQHF	TGTGCCAGCATCGGGGGGCTTCAGCCCCAGCATTTT
TRBJ1-2	TRBD1	TRBV6-5	few	CASSYRDSSYF	TGTGCCAGCAGTTACCGGGACAGCTCGTACTTC
TRBJ2-3	TRBD2	TRBV11-1	NA	CASSPSAVLASSTDTQYF	TGTGCCAGCAGCCCATCGGCGGTACTAGCGTCTAGCACAGATACGCAGTATTTT
TRBJ1-5	TRBD1	TRBV6-5	NA	CASSSRTGTSYSNQPQHF	TGTGCCAGCAGTTCCCGGACAGGAACTAGCTATAGCAATCAGCCCCAGCATTTT
TRBJ2-1	NA	TRBV19	medium-sized	CASSGGAASSYNEQFF	TGTGCCAGTAGTGGAGGGGCGGCAAGCTCCTACAATGAGCAGTTCTTC
TRBJ1-3	TRBD1	TRBV12-3/TRBV12-4	few	CASSSGQDRNTIYF	TGTGCCAGCAGTTCGGGACAGGATAGAAACACCATATATTTT
TRBJ2-3	TRBD2	TRBV11-2	NA	CASSRLAGVADTQYF	TGTGCCAGCAGCCGACTAGCGGGAGTGGCAGATACGCAGTATTTT
TRBJ1-2	NA	TRBV2	NA	CASSENPSLGYTF	TGTGCCAGCAGTGAAAACCCATCGTTGGGCTACACCTTC
TRBJ2-7	NA	TRBV20-1	NA	CSAVRDFSYEQYF	TGCAGTGCCGTCCGGGACTTCTCCTACGAGCAGTACTTC
TRBJ2-7	NA	TRBV6-1	large	CASSERGRSYEQYF	TGTGCCAGCAGTGAGAGAGGACGCTCCTACGAGCAGTACTTC
TRBJ2-7	NA	TRBV29-1	medium-sized	CSVEEKGREQYF	TGCAGCGTTGAAGAGAAGGGGCGTGAGCAGTACTTC
TRBJ1-2	TRBD1	TRBV28	NA	CASIPTGGGWYGYTF	TGTGCCAGCATACCCACAGGGGGCGGGTGGTATGGCTACACCTTC
TRBJ2-7	NA	TRBV7-3	NA	CASSTGRVYEQYF	TGTGCCAGCAGCACGGGCAGGGTCTACGAGCAGTACTTC
TRBJ2-3	NA	TRBV18	NA	CASSPLRSLSTDTQYF	TGTGCCAGCTCACCCTTAAGGTCCCTTAGCACAGATACGCAGTATTTT
TRBJ1-1	NA	TRBV19	medium-sized	CASSIAGSAEAFF	TGTGCCAGTAGTATAGCAGGCAGCGCTGAAGCTTTCTTT
TRBJ1-5	NA	TRBV6-1	few	CASSHRVVGNQPQHF	TGTGCCAGCAGTCACAGGGTTGTGGGCAATCAGCCCCAGCATTTT
TRBJ1-1	NA	TRBV5-1	NA	CASSFDPRKTTEAFF	TGCGCCAGCAGCTTCGACCCCAGGAAAACCACTGAAGCTTTCTTT
TRBJ2-2	NA	TRBV6-1	NA	CASNLHRDYTGELFF	TGTGCCAGCAACCTACACAGGGATTACACCGGGGAGCTGTTTTTT
TRBJ1-2	NA	TRBV5-8	NA	CASIYPGREGYTF	TGTGCCAGCATCTATCCAGGGAGGGAAGGCTACACCTTC
TRBJ2-7	NA	TRBV10-3	NA	CAISELTSPNEQYF	TGTGCCATCAGTGAGTTGACTAGTCCCAACGAGCAGTACTTC
TRBJ2-3	NA	TRBV20-1	NA	CSAEGGQASTDTQYF	TGCAGTGCTGAGGGAGGACAAGCTAGCACAGATACGCAGTATTTT
TRBJ2-7	NA	TRBV5-1	NA	CASALGSGMNYEQYF	TGCGCCAGCGCTCTTGGTTCGGGGATGAACTACGAGCAGTACTTC
TRBJ1-6	NA	TRBV6-1	many	CASSQQALAYNSPLHF	TGTGCCAGCAGTCAACAGGCCCTCGCCTATAATTCACCCCTCCACTTT
TRBJ1-2	NA	TRBV7-2	few	CASSLQHYGYTF	TGTGCCAGCAGCTTGCAGCACTATGGCTACACCTTC
TRBJ1-2	NA	TRBV27	NA	CASSLSGTYGYTF	TGTGCCAGCAGTTTATCTGGGACCTATGGCTACACCTTC
TRBJ2-1	NA	TRBV11-2	few	CASSLEQGGNEQFF	TGTGCCAGCAGCTTAGAACAGGGTGGTAATGAGCAGTTCTTC
TRBJ2-6	NA	TRBV20-1	NA	CSAVKTRAFRANVLTF	TGCAGTGCTGTCAAGACTAGAGCATTTAGGGCCAACGTCCTGACTTTC
TRBJ1-2	TRBD1	TRBV28	NA	CASSAGQGDGYTF	TGTGCCAGCAGTGCGGGACAGGGAGATGGCTACACCTTC
TRBJ1-6	NA	TRBV5-4	once	CASSSGSYNSPLHF	TGTGCCAGCAGCTCAGGGAGTTATAATTCACCCCTCCACTTT
TRBJ1-1	NA	TRBV5-1	NA	CASSLFTASNTEAFF	TGCGCCAGCAGCTTGTTCACGGCCTCGAACACTGAAGCTTTCTTT
TRBJ1-1	TRBD1	TRBV28	many	CASSSGTGFMGTEAFF	TGTGCCAGCAGTTCCGGGACAGGGTTTATGGGCACTGAAGCTTTCTTT
TRBJ1-1	TRBD1	TRBV28	NA	CASSSTGGITEAFF	TGTGCCAGCAGTTCGACAGGGGGAATCACTGAAGCTTTCTTT
TRBJ1-3	NA	TRBV4-1	NA	CASSQAPGYINTIYF	TGCGCCAGCAGCCAAGCACCAGGTTATATAAACACCATATATTTT
TRBJ2-5	TRBD2	TRBV7-6	many	CASSYPSLYRLAGGEKETQYF	TGTGCCAGCAGCTACCCCAGCCTGTATAGACTAGCGGGAGGGGAAAAAGAGACCCAGTACTTC
TRBJ1-4	NA	TRBV4-1	NA	CASSQGQGPFSNEKLFF	TGCGCCAGCAGCCAAGGTCAGGGGCCATTCTCTAATGAAAAACTGTTTTTT
TRBJ2-7	NA	TRBV27	NA	CASSLGAGYEQYF	TGTGCCAGCAGTTTAGGGGCAGGGTACGAGCAGTACTTC
TRBJ2-1	NA	TRBV11-2	NA	CASIPRQRGSMNEQFF	TGTGCCAGCATCCCGCGGCAAAGGGGGAGTATGAATGAGCAGTTCTTC
TRBJ2-7	NA	TRBV27	NA	CASSGSRGHEQYF	TGTGCCAGCAGTGGCTCAAGGGGCCATGAGCAGTACTTC
TRBJ2-7	TRBD2	TRBV27	few	CASSIQRGVTSYEQYF	TGTGCCAGCAGTATTCAGCGGGGGGTGACCTCCTACGAGCAGTACTTC
TRBJ1-4	NA	TRBV20-1	few	CSARDPTSSGLEKLFF	TGCAGTGCTAGAGATCCGACATCCTCGGGTTTGGAAAAACTGTTTTTT
TRBJ2-7	TRBD2	TRBV5-1	NA	CASSSGGSSYEQYF	TGCGCCAGCAGCTCCGGGGGGAGCTCCTACGAGCAGTACTTC
TRBJ2-3	TRBD2	TRBV6-2/TRBV6-3	few	CASKGSGDTQYF	TGTGCCAGCAAAGGTAGCGGGGATACGCAGTATTTT
TRBJ2-7	TRBD2	TRBV19	NA	CASSIGLADYEQYF	TGTGCCAGTAGTATAGGACTAGCCGACTACGAGCAGTACTTC